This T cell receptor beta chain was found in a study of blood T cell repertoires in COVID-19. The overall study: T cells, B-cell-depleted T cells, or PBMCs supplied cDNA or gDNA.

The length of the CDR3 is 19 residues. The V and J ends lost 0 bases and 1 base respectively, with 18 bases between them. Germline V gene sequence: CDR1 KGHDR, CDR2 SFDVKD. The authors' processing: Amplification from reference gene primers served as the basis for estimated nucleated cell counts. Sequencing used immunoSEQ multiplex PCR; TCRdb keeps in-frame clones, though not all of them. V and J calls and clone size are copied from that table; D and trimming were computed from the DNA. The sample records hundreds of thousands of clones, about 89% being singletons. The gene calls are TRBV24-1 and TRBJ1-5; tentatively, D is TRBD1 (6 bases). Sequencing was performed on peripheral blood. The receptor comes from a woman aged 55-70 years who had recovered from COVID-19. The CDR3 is CATSDLLISDRSSNQPQHF. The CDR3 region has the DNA TGTGCCACCAGTGATTTGCTCATCTCCGACAGGTCGAGCAATCAGCCCCAGCATTTT.